This T cell receptor (beta chain) was recovered during a study of cytomegalovirus exposure and HLA in healthy donors. The protocol was immunoSEQ multiplex PCR, while the TCRdb copy is restricted to in-frame clones and leaves out a portion. The profile shows roughly 120,000 clones, around 87% of them singletons. In regard to this clone: Its antigen remains unidentified.

The donors were part of the validation cohort, which consisted of under 150 subjects and was separate from the first cohort of 670 or so subjects. Points from the study as a whole: The study put 150 to 200 TCR beta chains on its list as cytomegalovirus-associated. Three CMV-associated chains proved CMV antigen-specific in vitro.

The receptor was derived from a woman younger than 35 in good health and CMV-seropositive. Sequencing used PBMCs.

The CDR3 sequence: CASSKGRGDTEAFF. CDR3 bases: TGCGCCAGCAGTAAGGGGAGGGGGGACACTGAAGCTTTCTTT. The chain links TRBV5-1 to TRBJ1-1; a weak D match, TRBD1 (6 bases). The CDR3 is 14 residues long. Trimming took 5 bases from V and 3 from J, leaving 14 bases between them. Per the germline V gene, CDR1 is SGHRS and CDR2 is YFSETQ.